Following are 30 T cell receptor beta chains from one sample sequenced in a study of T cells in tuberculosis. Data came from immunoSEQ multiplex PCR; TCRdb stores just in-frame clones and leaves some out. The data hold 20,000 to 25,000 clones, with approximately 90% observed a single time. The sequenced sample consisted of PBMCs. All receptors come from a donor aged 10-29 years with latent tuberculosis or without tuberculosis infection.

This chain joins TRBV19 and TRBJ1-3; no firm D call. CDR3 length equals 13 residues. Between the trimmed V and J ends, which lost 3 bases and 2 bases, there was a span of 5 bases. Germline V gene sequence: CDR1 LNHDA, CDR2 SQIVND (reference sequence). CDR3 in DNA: TGTGCCAGTAGTATGCGGACTGGAAACACCATATATTTT. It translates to CASSMRTGNTIYF.

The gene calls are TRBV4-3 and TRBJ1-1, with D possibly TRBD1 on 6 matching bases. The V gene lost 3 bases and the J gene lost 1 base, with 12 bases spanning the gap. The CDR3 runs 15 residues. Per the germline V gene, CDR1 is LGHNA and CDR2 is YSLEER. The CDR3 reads CASSHEETGNTEAFF. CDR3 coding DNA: TGCGCCAGCAGCCATGAGGAGACAGGGAACACTGAAGCTTTCTTT.

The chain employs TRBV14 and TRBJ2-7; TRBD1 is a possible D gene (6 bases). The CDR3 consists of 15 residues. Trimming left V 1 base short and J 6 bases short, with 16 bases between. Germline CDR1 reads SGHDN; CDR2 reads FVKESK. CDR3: CASSQGRGSGREQYF. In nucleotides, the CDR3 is TGTGCCAGCAGCCAAGGCAGGGGTTCAGGTCGCGAGCAGTACTTC.

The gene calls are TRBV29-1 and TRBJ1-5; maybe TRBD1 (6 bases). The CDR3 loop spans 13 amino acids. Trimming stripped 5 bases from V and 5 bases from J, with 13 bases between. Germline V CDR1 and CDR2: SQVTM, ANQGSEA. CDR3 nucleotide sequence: TGCAGCGTTTCCCGGGGGGCCGATCAGCCCCAGCATTTT. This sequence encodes CSVSRGADQPQHF.

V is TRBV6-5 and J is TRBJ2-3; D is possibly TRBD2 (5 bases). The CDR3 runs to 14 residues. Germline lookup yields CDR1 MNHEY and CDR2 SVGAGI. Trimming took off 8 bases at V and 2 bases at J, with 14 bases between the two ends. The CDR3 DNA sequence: TGTGCCAGCGGCTTGGGGAGTTCCACAGATACGCAGTATTTT. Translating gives CASGLGSSTDTQYF.

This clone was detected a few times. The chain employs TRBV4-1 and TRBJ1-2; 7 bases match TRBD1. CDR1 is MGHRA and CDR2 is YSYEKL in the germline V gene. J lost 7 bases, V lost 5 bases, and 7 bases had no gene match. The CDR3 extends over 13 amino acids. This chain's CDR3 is CASSRSGGVGYTF. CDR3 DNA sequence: TGCGCCAGCAGCAGATCAGGGGGAGTTGGCTACACCTTC.

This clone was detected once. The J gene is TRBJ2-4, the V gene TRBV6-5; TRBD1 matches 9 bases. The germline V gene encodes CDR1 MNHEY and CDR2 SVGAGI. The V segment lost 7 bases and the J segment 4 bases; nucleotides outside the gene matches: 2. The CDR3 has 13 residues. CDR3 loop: CASTGQGKNIQYF. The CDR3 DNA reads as TGTGCCAGCACGGGACAGGGAAAAAACATTCAGTACTTC.

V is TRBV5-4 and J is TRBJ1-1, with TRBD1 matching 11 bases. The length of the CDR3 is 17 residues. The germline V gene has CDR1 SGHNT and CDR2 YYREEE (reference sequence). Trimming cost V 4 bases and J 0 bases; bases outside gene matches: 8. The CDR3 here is CASSHLLGQGVNTEAFF. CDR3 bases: TGTGCCAGCAGCCACCTTTTGGGACAGGGGGTGAACACTGAAGCTTTCTTT.

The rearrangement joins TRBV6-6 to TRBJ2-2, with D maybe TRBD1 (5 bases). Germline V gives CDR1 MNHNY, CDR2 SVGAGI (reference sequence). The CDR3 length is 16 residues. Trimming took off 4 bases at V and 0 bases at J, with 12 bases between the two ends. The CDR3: CASSSPDRTNTGELFF. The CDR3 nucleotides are TGTGCCAGCAGTTCACCCGACAGAACGAACACCGGGGAGCTGTTTTTT.

DNA of the CDR3: TGTGCCAGCAGAAAACGAGGGGGCGCGGTTGGGGCAGACGAGCAGTACTTC. As protein: CASRKRGGAVGADEQYF. The chain links TRBV11-2 to TRBJ2-7, with 7 nucleotides matching TRBD1. The trim removed 6 bases at V and 5 bases at J, leaving 19 bases unmatched. This CDR3 region has 17 residues. The germline V gene has CDR1 SGHAT and CDR2 FQNNGV.

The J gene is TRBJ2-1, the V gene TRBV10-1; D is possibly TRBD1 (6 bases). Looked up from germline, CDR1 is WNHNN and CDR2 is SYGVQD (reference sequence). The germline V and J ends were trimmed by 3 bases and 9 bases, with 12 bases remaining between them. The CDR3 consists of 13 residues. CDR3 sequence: CASSDRGRSEQFF. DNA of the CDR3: TGCGCCAGCAGTGACAGGGGCCGGAGTGAGCAGTTCTTC.

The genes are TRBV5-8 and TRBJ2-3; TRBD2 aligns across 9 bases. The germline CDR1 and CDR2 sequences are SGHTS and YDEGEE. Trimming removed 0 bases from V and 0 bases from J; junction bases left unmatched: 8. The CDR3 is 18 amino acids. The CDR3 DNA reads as TGTGCCAGCAGCTTGGCCGTAGCGGGGGCCATGAGCACAGATACGCAGTATTTT. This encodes CASSLAVAGAMSTDTQYF. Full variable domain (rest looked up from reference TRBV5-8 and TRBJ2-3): EAGVTQSPTHLIKTRGQQATLRCSPISGHTSVYWYQQALGLGLQFLLWYDEGEERNRGNFPPRFSGRQFPNYSSELNVNALELEDSALYLCASSLAVAGAMSTDTQYFGPGTRLTVL.

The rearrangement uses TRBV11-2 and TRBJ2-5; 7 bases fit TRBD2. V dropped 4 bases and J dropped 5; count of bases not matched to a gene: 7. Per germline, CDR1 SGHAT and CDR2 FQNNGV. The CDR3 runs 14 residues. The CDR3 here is CASSSGGLGETQYF. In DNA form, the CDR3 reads TGTGCCAGCAGCTCCGGGGGGTTAGGCGAGACCCAGTACTTC.

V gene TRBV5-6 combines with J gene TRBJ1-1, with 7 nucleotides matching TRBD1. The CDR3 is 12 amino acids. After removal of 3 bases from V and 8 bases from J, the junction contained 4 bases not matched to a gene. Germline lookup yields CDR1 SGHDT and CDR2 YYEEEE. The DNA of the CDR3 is TGTGCCAGCAGCTCGACAGGGTACGAAGCTTTCTTT. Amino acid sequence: CASSSTGYEAFF.

Written as DNA, the CDR3 is TGTGCCAGCAGCTCGCCTGGCAGGGGAGATGGCTACACCTTC. Its protein product is CASSSPGRGDGYTF. The chain couples TRBV11-2 to TRBJ1-2; tentatively, D is TRBD1 (6 bases). The V gene lost 4 bases and the J gene lost 6 bases, with 15 bases spanning the gap. Germline V lookup: CDR1 SGHAT, CDR2 FQNNGV. The CDR3 extends over 14 amino acids. Looking up the rest from reference TRBV11-2 and TRBJ1-2 gives the full variable domain: EAGVAQSPRYKIIEKRQSVAFWCNPISGHATLYWYQQILGQGPKLLIQFQNNGVVDDSQLPKDRFSAERLKGVDSTLKIQPAKLEDSAVYLCASSSPGRGDGYTFGSGTRLTVV.

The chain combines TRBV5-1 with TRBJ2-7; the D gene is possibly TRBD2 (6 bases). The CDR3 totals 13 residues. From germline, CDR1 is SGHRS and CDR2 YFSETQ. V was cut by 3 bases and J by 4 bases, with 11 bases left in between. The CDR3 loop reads CASSYLSGYEQYF. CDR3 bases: TGCGCCAGCAGCTACCTCAGCGGGTACGAGCAGTACTTC. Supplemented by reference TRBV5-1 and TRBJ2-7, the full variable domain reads KAGVTQTPRYLIKTRGQQVTLSCSPISGHRSVSWYQQTPGQGLQFLFEYFSETQRNKGNFPGRFSGRQFSNSRSEMNVSTLELGDSALYLCASSYLSGYEQYFGPGTRLTVT.

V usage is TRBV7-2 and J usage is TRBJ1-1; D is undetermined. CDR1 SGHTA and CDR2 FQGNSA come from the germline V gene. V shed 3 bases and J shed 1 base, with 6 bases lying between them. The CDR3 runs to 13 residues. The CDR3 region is CASSFRQNTEAFF. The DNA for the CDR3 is TGTGCCAGCAGCTTTCGACAGAACACTGAAGCTTTCTTT.

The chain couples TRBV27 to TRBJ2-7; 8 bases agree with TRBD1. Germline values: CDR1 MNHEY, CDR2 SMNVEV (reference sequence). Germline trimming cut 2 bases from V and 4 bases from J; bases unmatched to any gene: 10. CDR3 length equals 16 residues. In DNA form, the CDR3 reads TGTGCCAGCAGTTTAAACACCGGGACAGGTCTTTACGAGCAGTACTTC. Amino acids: CASSLNTGTGLYEQYF.

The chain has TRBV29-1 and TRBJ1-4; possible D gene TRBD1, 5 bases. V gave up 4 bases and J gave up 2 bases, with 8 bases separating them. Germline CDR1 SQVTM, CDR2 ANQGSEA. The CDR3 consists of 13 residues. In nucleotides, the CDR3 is TGCAGCGTTGCGACAGTCACTAATGAAAAACTGTTTTTT. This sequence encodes CSVATVTNEKLFF.

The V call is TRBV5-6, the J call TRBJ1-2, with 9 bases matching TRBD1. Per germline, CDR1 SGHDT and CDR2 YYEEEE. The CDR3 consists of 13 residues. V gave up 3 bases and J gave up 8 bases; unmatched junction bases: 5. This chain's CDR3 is CASSSGTGTGYTF. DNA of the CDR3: TGTGCCAGCAGCTCCGGGACAGGGACCGGCTACACCTTC.

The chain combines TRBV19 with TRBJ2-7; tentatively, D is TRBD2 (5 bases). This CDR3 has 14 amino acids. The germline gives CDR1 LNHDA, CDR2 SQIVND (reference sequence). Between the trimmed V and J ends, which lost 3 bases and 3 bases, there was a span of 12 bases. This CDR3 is CASSMRRTDYEQYF. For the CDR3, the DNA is TGTGCCAGTAGTATGAGGAGGACCGACTACGAGCAGTACTTC.

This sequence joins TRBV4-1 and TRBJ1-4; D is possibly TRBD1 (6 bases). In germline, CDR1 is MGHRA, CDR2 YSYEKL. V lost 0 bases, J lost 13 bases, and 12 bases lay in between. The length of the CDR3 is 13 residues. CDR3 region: CASSQDWGHRLFF. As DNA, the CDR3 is TGCGCCAGCAGCCAAGATTGGGGGCATCGACTGTTTTTT.

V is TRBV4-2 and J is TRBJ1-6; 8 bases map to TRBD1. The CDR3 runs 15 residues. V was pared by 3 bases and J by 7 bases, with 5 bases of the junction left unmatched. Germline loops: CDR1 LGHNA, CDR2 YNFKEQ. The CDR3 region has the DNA TGTGCCAGCAGCCACCCGGACAGGGTGAATTCACCCCTCCACTTT. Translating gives CASSHPDRVNSPLHF.

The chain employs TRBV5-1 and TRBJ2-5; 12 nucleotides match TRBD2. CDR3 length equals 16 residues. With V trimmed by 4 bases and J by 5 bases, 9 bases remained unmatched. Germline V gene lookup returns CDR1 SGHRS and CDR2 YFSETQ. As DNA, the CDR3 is TGCGCCAGCAGCCCTCCGACTAGCGGGGGATCGGAGACCCAGTACTTC. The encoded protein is CASSPPTSGGSETQYF.

The CDR3 sequence is CASSGQGSDTGELFF. The CDR3 region has the DNA TGTGCCAGTAGCGGACAGGGATCGGACACCGGGGAGCTGTTTTTT. V is TRBV19 and J is TRBJ2-2; 8 bases are a match to TRBD1. CDR1 is LNHDA, CDR2 SQIVND, per germline (reference sequence). The J segment lost 3 bases and the V segment lost 6 bases, leaving 6 bases of the junction unmatched. The CDR3 runs 15 residues.

Here the CDR3 reads CASSPSGLAGGIGELFF. The CDR3 DNA follows: TGCGCCAGCAGCCCCTCCGGACTAGCGGGGGGCATAGGGGAGCTGTTTTTT. The chain is built from TRBV5-1 and TRBJ2-2; TRBD2 matches 14 bases. After removal of 4 bases from V and 8 bases from J, the junction contained 10 bases not matched to a gene. Germline-derived CDR1 and CDR2 are SGHRS and YFSETQ. CDR3 size: 17 residues.

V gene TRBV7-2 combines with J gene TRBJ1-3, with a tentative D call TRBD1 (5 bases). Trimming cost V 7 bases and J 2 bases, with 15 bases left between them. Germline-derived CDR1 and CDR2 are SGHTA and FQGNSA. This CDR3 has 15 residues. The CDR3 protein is CASTLGSRAGNTIYF. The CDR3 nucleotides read TGTGCCAGCACCCTAGGTAGCAGGGCTGGAAACACCATATATTTT.

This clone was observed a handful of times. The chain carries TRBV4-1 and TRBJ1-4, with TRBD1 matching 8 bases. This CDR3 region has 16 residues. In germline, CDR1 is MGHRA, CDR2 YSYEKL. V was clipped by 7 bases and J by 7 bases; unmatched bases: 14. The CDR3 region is CASTRTGQRGGEKLFF. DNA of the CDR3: TGCGCCAGCACCCGGACAGGGCAAAGGGGGGGTGAAAAACTGTTTTTT.

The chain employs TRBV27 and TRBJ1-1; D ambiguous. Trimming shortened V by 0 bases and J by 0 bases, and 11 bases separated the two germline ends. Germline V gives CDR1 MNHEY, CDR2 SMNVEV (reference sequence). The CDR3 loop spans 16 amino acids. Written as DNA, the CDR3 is TGTGCCAGCAGTTTATCGGAGGGATCAATGAACACTGAAGCTTTCTTT. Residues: CASSLSEGSMNTEAFF.

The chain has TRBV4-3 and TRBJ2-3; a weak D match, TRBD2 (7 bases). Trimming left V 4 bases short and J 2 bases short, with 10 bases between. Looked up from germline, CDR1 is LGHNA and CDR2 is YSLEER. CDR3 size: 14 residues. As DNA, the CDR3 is TGCGCCAGCAGCCTTGGGGGGGCCACAGATACGCAGTATTTT. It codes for CASSLGGATDTQYF.